Shown below are 11 T cell receptor beta chains from a single sample sequenced in a study of cytomegalovirus exposure and HLA in healthy donors. The PCR had 60 Vbeta and 13 Jbeta primers. TCRdb keeps only in-frame clones here, not all; method: immunoSEQ multiplex PCR. Counted here are about 140,000 clones, just under 85% occurring once; the ten biggest clones make up roughly 9.7%. The sample was PBMCs. The receptors stem from a woman aged 55-75 years in good health and CMV-seropositive.

This chain uses TRBV7-9 with TRBJ2-5; D possibly corresponds to TRBD1 (5 bases). The CDR3 consists of 14 residues. Deletions cut 1 base from V and 1 base from J, with 7 bases between. Germline V CDR1 and CDR2: SEHNR, FQNEAQ (reference sequence). This CDR3 is CASSLVRVQETQYF. CDR3 DNA: TGTGCCAGCAGCTTAGTCAGGGTCCAAGAGACCCAGTACTTC.

The chain employs TRBV28 and TRBJ1-4, with D maybe TRBD1 (6 bases). Germline V CDR1 and CDR2: MDHEN, SYDVKM. The CDR3 extends over 16 amino acids. Deletions cut 5 bases from V and 8 bases from J, with 21 bases between. The CDR3 sequence is CASSPRALTDREKLFF. CDR3 in DNA: TGTGCCAGCAGTCCTCGGGCCCTCACTGACAGGGAAAAACTGTTTTTT. Variable domain in full (rest from reference TRBV28 and TRBJ1-4): DVKVTQSSRYLVKRTGEKVFLECVQDMDHENMFWYRQDPGLGLRLIYFSYDVKMKEKGDIPEGYSVSREKKERFSLILESASTNQTSMYLCASSPRALTDREKLFFGSGTQLSVL.

The J gene is TRBJ2-3, the V gene TRBV27, with 9 nucleotides matching TRBD2. The CDR3 spans 15 residues. The V gene's germline CDR1 is MNHEY and CDR2 SMNVEV (reference sequence). Trimming at V came to 6 bases and at J to 6 bases, leaving 10 bases not matched to a gene. The CDR3 DNA follows: TGTGCCAGCAGAAGTAGCGGGGGAGCCCTGGATACGCAGTATTTT. Its translation: CASRSSGGALDTQYF.

The CDR3 reads CASSLAGADTQYF. The CDR3 DNA follows: TGTGCCAGCAGCTTGGCAGGTGCAGATACGCAGTATTTT. The rearrangement links TRBV5-4 to TRBJ2-3; no reliable D call. The germline V gene has CDR1 SGHNT and CDR2 YYREEE (reference sequence). CDR3 length: 13 residues. Trimming took 0 bases from V and 4 from J, leaving 6 bases between them. Based on the CDR3 plus reference TRBV5-4 and TRBJ2-3, the full variable domain is ETGVTQSPTHLIKTRGQQVTLRCSSQSGHNTVSWYQQALGQGPQFIFQYYREEENGRGNFPPRFSGLQFPNYSSELNVNALELDDSALYLCASSLAGADTQYFGPGTRLTVL.

The rearrangement uses TRBV28 and TRBJ1-5, with 7 bases that match TRBD1. V lost 5 bases to trimming and J lost 7 bases; unmatched junction nucleotides: 8. The CDR3 is 14 residues long. Germline-derived CDR1 and CDR2 are MDHEN and SYDVKM. The CDR3 region has the DNA TGTGCCAGCAGTCTGCCTCGGGACAGCCAGCCCCAGCATTTT. Its protein is CASSLPRDSQPQHF. The variable domain in full, completed from reference TRBV28 and TRBJ1-5, reads DVKVTQSSRYLVKRTGEKVFLECVQDMDHENMFWYRQDPGLGLRLIYFSYDVKMKEKGDIPEGYSVSREKKERFSLILESASTNQTSMYLCASSLPRDSQPQHFGDGTRLSIL.

The chain is built from TRBV5-1 and TRBJ2-3; maybe TRBD1 (5 bases). Germline loops: CDR1 SGHRS, CDR2 YFSETQ. The CDR3 has 15 residues. The ends were cut back, 4 bases at V and 2 bases at J, with 14 bases in the middle. CDR3 amino acids: CASSPPVQDTDTQYF. In nucleotides, the CDR3 is TGCGCCAGCAGCCCCCCGGTACAGGACACAGATACGCAGTATTTT.

The V gene is TRBV29-1, the J gene TRBJ1-5; 8 bases fit TRBD1. Germline trimming cut 6 bases from V and 9 bases from J; bases unmatched to any gene: 10. The length of the CDR3 is 13 residues. Germline lookup yields CDR1 SQVTM and CDR2 ANQGSEA. DNA for the CDR3: TGCAGCGTCGCGACAGGGGACGCAGGGCCCCAGCATTTT. Translation: CSVATGDAGPQHF.

The rearrangement joins TRBV28 to TRBJ2-1; no firm D call. Germline lookup yields CDR1 MDHEN and CDR2 SYDVKM. V dropped 2 bases and J dropped 3 bases, with 14 bases sitting between them. The CDR3 runs to 16 residues. CDR3 coding DNA: TGTGCCAGCAGTTTAGATAGGTTGCGGCGCTACAATGAGCAGTTCTTC. Its translation: CASSLDRLRRYNEQFF.

The chain recombines TRBV20-1 with TRBJ2-5; D uncertain. The assigned J gene may be wrong: the sequence end matches TRBJ2-7 better. The CDR3 covers 11 residues. Germline values: CDR1 DFQATT, CDR2 SNEGSKA (reference sequence). The CDR3: CSARGHYEQYF. The CDR3 nucleotides are TGCAGTGCTAGAGGGCACTACGAGCAGTACTTC.

The genes are TRBV2 and TRBJ2-5; 8 bases are shared with TRBD2. The better agreement between TRBJ2-7 and the DNA end casts doubt on the J call. The CDR3 consists of 16 residues. The V gene's germline CDR1 is SNHLY and CDR2 FYNNEI. The CDR3 sequence: CASSGASGPSSYEQYF. For the CDR3, the DNA is TGTGCCAGCAGTGGGGCTAGCGGGCCGAGCTCCTACGAGCAGTACTTC.

This clone was seen a handful of times. The V call is TRBV19, the J call TRBJ2-3, with D possibly TRBD2 on 6 matching bases. Germline CDR1 and CDR2: LNHDA and SQIVND (reference sequence). The CDR3 sequence is 13 residues long. Written as DNA, the CDR3 is TGTGCTTCGGACCCCGGGGGTTCGGATACGCAGTATTTT. Its protein product is CASDPGGSDTQYF.